A single TCR beta chain is shown here with its context. Its antigen remains unidentified. The source of the sample is a study of graft-versus-host responses after intestinal transplantation. Study information: Anti-thymocyte globulin induction, then tacrolimus and steroids for around 3 years, went to all recipients. Findings and limits, study-wide: Recipient marrow harbored GvH clones, some of which surfaced first in ileum or blood. Early declines in HvG clones that occurred post-transplant were associated with peak circulating GvH clone levels.

Trimming removed 3 bases from V and 9 bases from J; junction bases left unmatched: 16. Per the germline V gene, CDR1 is ENHRY and CDR2 is SYGVKD. The CDR3 loop spans 16 amino acids. Assay: immunoSEQ multiplex PCR; the TCRdb copy retains only in-frame clones and omits some. The table shows 90,000 to 120,000 clones, with about 90% occurring only once. The clonotype comes from a human donor who received an intestinal transplant. This chain connects TRBV10-3 to TRBJ2-5; 7 bases line up with TRBD2. The sample consisted of unstimulated CD4+ T cells sorted from spleen or lymph node cells, taken before intestinal transplant. CDR3 DNA: TGTGCCATCAGTGATCCATATTCCGGGACTACGTATGCCCAGTACTTC. Translated: CAISDPYSGTTYAQYF.